The text below deals with one T cell receptor beta chain. No antigen is known for it. This sample stems from a study of shared clonotypes between healthy human individuals. Broader study findings: Genetic and exposure-history diversity was limited by the few donors.

Donation came from healthy HIV-negative adults that had no recent acute infections or vaccinations. Genomic DNA came from tens of millions of PBMCs in unsorted samples. Trimming took 5 bases from V and 1 from J, leaving 9 bases between them. The CDR3 extends over 12 amino acids. Germline-derived CDR1 and CDR2 are SQVTM and ANQGSEA. Some clones are missing from TCRdb's copy, which holds only in-frame ones; the method was immunoSEQ multiplex PCR. Counted here are around 500,000 clones, roughly 80% occurring once; the ten biggest clones make up approximately 12%. V usage is TRBV29-1 and J usage is TRBJ2-7; D is ambiguous. This receptor was identified in a middle-aged woman in good health. Some clones in this sample may be carry-over from other donors' samples. The sequenced sample was PBMCs. CDR3 loop: CSVKGQSYEQYF. The CDR3 bases are TGCAGCGTTAAGGGTCAGTCCTACGAGCAGTACTTC.